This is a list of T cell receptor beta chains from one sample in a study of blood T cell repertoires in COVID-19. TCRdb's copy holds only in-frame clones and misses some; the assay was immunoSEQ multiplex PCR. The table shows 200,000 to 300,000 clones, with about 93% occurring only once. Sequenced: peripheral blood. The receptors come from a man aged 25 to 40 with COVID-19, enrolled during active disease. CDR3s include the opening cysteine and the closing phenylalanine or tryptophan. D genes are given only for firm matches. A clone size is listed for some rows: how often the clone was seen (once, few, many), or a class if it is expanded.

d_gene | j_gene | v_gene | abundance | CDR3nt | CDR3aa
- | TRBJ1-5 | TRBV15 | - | TGTGCCACCAGCAGAGATTTGGATCGGGACACCCGTTCCCTAGTGGCCCAGCATTTT | CATSRDLDRDTRSLVAQHF
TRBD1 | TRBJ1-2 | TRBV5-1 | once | TGCGCCAGCAGACAGATCGACAGGGATGTCTATGGCTACACCTTC | CASRQIDRDVYGYTF
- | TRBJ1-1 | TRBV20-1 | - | TGCAGTGCTAGTATGCGGGGTTGGAACACTGAAGCTTTCTTT | CSASMRGWNTEAFF
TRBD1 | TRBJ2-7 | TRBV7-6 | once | TGTGCCAGCAGCTTAGGGGCAGGGGGCTCCTACGAGCAGTACTTC | CASSLGAGGSYEQYF
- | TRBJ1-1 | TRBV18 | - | TGTGCCAGCTCGGGCGGGGAAGGGACTGAAGCTTTCTTT | CASSGGEGTEAFF
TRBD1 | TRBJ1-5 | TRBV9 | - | TGTGCCAGCAGCTCAAATAGGGACAGGGTTAGCAATCAGCCCCAGCATTTT | CASSSNRDRVSNQPQHF
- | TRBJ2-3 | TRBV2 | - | TGTGCCAGCAGACCAACAGGAACTACCACAGATACGCAGTATTTT | CASRPTGTTTDTQYF
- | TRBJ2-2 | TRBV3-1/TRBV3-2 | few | TGTGCCAGCAGCCAAGGAGGCGTAGGGAACACCGGGGAGCTGTTTTTT | CASSQGGVGNTGELFF
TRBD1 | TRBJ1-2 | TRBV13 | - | TGTGCCAGCAGTCCTGGTAGGGGGCGAGGCTATGGCTACACCTTC | CASSPGRGRGYGYTF
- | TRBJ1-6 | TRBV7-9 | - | TGTGCCAGCAGTTCGAACAGGGATTATAATTCACCCCTCCACTTT | CASSSNRDYNSPLHF
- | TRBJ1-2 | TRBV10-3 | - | TGTGCCATCACCCCGACGGGGGAGGATGGCTACACCTTC | CAITPTGEDGYTF
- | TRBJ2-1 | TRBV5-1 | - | TGCGCCAGCAGCTTGGGACTAGAGGCTGAGCAGTTCTTC | CASSLGLEAEQFF
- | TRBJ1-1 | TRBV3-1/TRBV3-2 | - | TGTGCCAGCAGCCAAGCCAGGGTGAACACTGAAGCTTTCTTT | CASSQARVNTEAFF
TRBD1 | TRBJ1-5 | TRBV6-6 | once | TGTGCCAGCAGTGACAGGGTCGGTCAGCCCCAGCATTTT | CASSDRVGQPQHF
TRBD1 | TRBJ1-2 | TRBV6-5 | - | TGTGCCAGCAGGCTGACAGGGAACTATGGCTACACCTTC | CASRLTGNYGYTF
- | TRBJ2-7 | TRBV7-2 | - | TGTGCCAGCAGCTTAGTGTCCGGCAAGTCAGGCGAGCAGTACTTC | CASSLVSGKSGEQYF
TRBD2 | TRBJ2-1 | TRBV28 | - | TGTGCCAGCACAGCGGGGGGGGTCAATGAGCAGTTCTTC | CASTAGGVNEQFF
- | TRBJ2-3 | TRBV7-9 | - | TGTGCCAGCAGCTTAGCGGGTAGCACGGATACGCAGTATTTT | CASSLAGSTDTQYF
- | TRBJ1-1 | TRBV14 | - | TGTGCCAGCAGCCCTGGGGCGAACACTGAAGCTTTCTTT | CASSPGANTEAFF
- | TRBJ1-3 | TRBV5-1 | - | TGCGCCAGCAGCTTGGGAACGGGTGGAAACACCATATATTTT | CASSLGTGGNTIYF
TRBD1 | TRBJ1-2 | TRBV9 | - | TGTGCCAGCAGCGAGGGACAGGGGATGAACTATGGCTACACCTTC | CASSEGQGMNYGYTF
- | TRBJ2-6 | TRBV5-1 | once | TGCGCCAGCAGCTTGGGAGCCCCAGGGGCCAACGTCCTGACTTTC | CASSLGAPGANVLTF
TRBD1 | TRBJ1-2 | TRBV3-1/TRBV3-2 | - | TGTGCCAGCAGCCCTCGACAGGGGGGGTCCTTATATGGCTACACCTTC | CASSPRQGGSLYGYTF
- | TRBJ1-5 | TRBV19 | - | TGTGCCAGTAAACACAGGAGCAATCAGCCCCAGCATTTT | CASKHRSNQPQHF
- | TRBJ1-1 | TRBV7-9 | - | TGTGCCAGCAGCTTAGAACTGTGGAACACTGAAGCTTTCTTT | CASSLELWNTEAFF
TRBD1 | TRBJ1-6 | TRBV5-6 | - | TGTGCCAGCAGCTTCGACAGGGGATTCAATTCACCCCTCCACTTT | CASSFDRGFNSPLHF
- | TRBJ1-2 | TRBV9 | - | TGTGCCAGCAGCCCTGGGCGGGCCTCGTATGGCTACACCTTC | CASSPGRASYGYTF
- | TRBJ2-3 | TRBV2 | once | TGTGCCAGCCACAGGGTCCCCACAGATACGCAGTATTTT | CASHRVPTDTQYF
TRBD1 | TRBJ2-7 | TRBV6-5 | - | TGTGCCAGCACCCCTGGGGACAGGGATTGGTACGAGCAGTACTTC | CASTPGDRDWYEQYF
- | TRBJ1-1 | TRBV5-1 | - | TGCGCCAGCAGCTTGGCGGGGGGAAAGTTCTCTGAAGCTTTCTTT | CASSLAGGKFSEAFF